The 12 T cell receptor beta chains below all came from one sample that was sequenced in a study of CD8 T cells in ankylosing spondylitis. Their recognized antigens are unknown. Study results and limitations: Seemingly characteristic of ankylosing spondylitis blood was a TCR beta motif consisting of 7 or 8 highly homologous variants.

TCRdb reprocessed the 5' RACE reads with MiXCR, giving one entry per CDR3 protein. The repertoire holds about 750,000 distinct CDR3 sequences, with around a fifth as singletons. Input material: blood, either unsorted or a sorted T cell fraction (not recorded which). The source is a male donor with ankylosing spondylitis.

This chain uses TRBV27 with TRBJ2-5, with D possibly being TRBD1 or TRBD2 (6 bases each). This CDR3 is built from 15 residues. Germline CDR1 MNHEY, CDR2 SMNVEV (reference sequence). The V gene lost 3 bases and the J gene lost 5 bases, with 16 bases spanning the gap. The CDR3 protein is CASSFHGGRRETQYF. The CDR3 nucleotides read TGTGCCAGCAGTTTTCACGGGGGCCGGCGGGAGACCCAGTACTTC.

The chain is built from TRBV4-2 and TRBJ1-1, with D unclear. There are 14 residues in the CDR3. V lost 0 bases and J lost 3, with 8 bases in between. Germline assignment: CDR1 LGHNA and CDR2 YNFKEQ. This CDR3 is CASSQDLRDTEAFF. The CDR3 DNA reads as TGTGCCAGCAGCCAAGATCTCCGGGACACTGAAGCTTTCTTT.

The rearrangement uses TRBV10-3 and TRBJ2-3; 10 nucleotides match TRBD2. Germline loops: CDR1 ENHRY, CDR2 SYGVKD. V lost 5 bases and J lost 2; bases outside the gene matches: 10. CDR3 size: 17 residues. CDR3 sequence reads: CAISQTLTSGDTDTQYF. Here the CDR3 DNA reads TGTGCCATCAGTCAAACTCTTACTAGCGGGGACACAGATACGCAGTATTTT.

This clonotype was seen at least ten times. The J gene is TRBJ2-1, the V gene TRBV20-1; D is undetermined. The V and J ends lost 5 bases and 8 bases respectively, with 16 bases between them. Germline lookup yields CDR1 DFQATT and CDR2 SNEGSKA (reference sequence). This CDR3 comprises 13 residues. The CDR3 sequence is CSAAILSGHEQFF. The CDR3 DNA reads as TGCAGTGCTGCCATCCTTTCAGGTCATGAGCAGTTCTTC.

This clonotype was observed a handful of times. The chain links TRBV11-1 to TRBJ2-2; TRBD2 aligns across 9 bases. The germline V gene encodes CDR1 SGHAT and CDR2 FQDESV (reference sequence). The CDR3 is 19 amino acids. Trimming removed 5 bases from V and 0 bases from J; junction bases left unmatched: 13. The CDR3 sequence: CASSPRLADEQSNTGELFF. In nucleotides, the CDR3 is TGTGCCAGCAGCCCTCGACTAGCGGACGAGCAATCGAACACCGGGGAGCTGTTTTTT.

This clonotype was seen only a few times. The chain couples TRBV4-3 to TRBJ2-6; the D gene could be TRBD1 or TRBD2 (5 bases each). V shed 1 base and J shed 2 bases, with 18 bases lying between them. This CDR3 contains 19 residues. Germline V gene sequence: CDR1 LGHNA, CDR2 YSLEER. The CDR3 protein is CASSQVQVRGSAGANVLTF. In nucleotides, the CDR3 is TGCGCCAGCAGCCAAGTACAGGTACGAGGGTCCGCTGGGGCCAACGTCCTGACTTTC.

This clonotype has a count of ten or more. This sequence joins TRBV4-1 and TRBJ1-5; D gene ambiguous. The CDR3 sequence is 14 residues long. From germline, CDR1 is MGHRA and CDR2 YSYEKL. V was shortened by 0 bases and J by 6 bases, with 9 bases between the two germline ends. The CDR3 sequence is CASSQDRVPQPQHF. The CDR3, as DNA: TGCGCCAGCAGCCAAGATCGCGTGCCTCAGCCCCAGCATTTT.

This clonotype was seen many times. The rearrangement links TRBV29-1 to TRBJ2-3, with D perhaps TRBD2 (6 bases). V lost 6 bases and J lost 1, with 17 bases in between. The CDR3 sequence is 15 residues long. Per the germline V gene, CDR1 is SQVTM and CDR2 is ANQGSEA. This chain's CDR3 is CSVTDSGTGTDTQYF. DNA for the CDR3: TGCAGCGTGACCGATTCTGGGACTGGCACAGATACGCAGTATTTT.

V gene TRBV20-1 combines with J gene TRBJ1-1; 7 bases match TRBD1. The CDR3 is 10 residues long. Germline V gene lookup returns CDR1 DFQATT and CDR2 SNEGSKA (reference sequence). V shed 6 bases and J 8 bases; nucleotides not matched to a gene: 3. The CDR3 sequence: CSAGDREAFF. The CDR3 DNA reads as TGCAGTGCCGGGGACAGAGAAGCTTTCTTT.

V is TRBV5-1 and J is TRBJ1-6, with D possibly matching TRBD1 (5 bases). There are 15 residues in the CDR3. Germline lookup yields CDR1 SGHRS and CDR2 YFSETQ. Trimming removed 4 bases at V and 7 bases at J, with 15 bases between. CDR3 loop: CASSTTGLGNSPLHF. For the CDR3, the DNA is TGCGCCAGCAGCACAACAGGCCTGGGGAATTCACCCCTCCACTTT.

The chain employs TRBV15 and TRBJ2-2, with TRBD2 matching 8 bases. CDR3 length: 15 residues. V lost 6 bases and J lost 5; bases outside the gene matches: 8. Germline assignment: CDR1 LNHNV and CDR2 YYDKDF (reference sequence). CDR3 in DNA: TGTGCCACCAGGCCACGGGGGGGTGTTACCGGGGAGCTGTTTTTT. Translated, it gives CATRPRGGVTGELFF.

This CDR3 reads CSIRRGFNEKLFF. The CDR3 DNA follows: TGCAGCATCCGGCGGGGGTTTAATGAAAAACTGTTTTTT. The chain combines TRBV29-1 with TRBJ1-4, with a tentative D call TRBD1 (5 bases). CDR3 length equals 13 residues. In germline, CDR1 is SQVTM, CDR2 ANQGSEA. Deletions cut 8 bases from V and 4 bases from J, with 14 bases between.